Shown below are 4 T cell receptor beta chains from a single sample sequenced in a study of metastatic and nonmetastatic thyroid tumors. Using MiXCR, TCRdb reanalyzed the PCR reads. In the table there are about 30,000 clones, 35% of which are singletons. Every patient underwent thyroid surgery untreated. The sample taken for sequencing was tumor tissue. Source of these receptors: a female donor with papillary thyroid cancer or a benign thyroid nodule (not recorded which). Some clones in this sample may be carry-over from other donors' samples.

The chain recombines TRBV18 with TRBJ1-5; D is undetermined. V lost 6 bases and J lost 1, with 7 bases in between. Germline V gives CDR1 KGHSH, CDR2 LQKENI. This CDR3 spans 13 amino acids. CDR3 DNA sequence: TGTGCCAGCTCTTCTGACAGCAATCAGCCCCAGCATTTT. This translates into CASSSDSNQPQHF.

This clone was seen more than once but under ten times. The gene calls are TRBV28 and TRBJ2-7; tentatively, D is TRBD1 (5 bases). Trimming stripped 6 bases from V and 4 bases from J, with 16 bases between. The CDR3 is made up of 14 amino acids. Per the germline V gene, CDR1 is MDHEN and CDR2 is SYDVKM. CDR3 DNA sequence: TGTGCCAGCAGCCTCCCCGACAGTCAGTACGAGCAGTACTTC. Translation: CASSLPDSQYEQYF.

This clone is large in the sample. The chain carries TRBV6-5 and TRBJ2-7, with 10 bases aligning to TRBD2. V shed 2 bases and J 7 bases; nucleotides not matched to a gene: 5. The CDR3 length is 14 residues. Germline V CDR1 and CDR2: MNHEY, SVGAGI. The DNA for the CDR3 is TGTGCCAGCAGTTACACCGGGACTAGCGAAGAGCAGTACTTC. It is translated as CASSYTGTSEEQYF.

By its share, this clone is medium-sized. CDR3 bases: TGTGCCAGCAGCTTTCTGTTCGCCGGACAGTCAGCCTATGGCTACACCTTC. This translates into CASSFLFAGQSAYGYTF. The rearrangement joins TRBV7-9 to TRBJ1-2; maybe TRBD1 (6 bases). The germline V gene encodes CDR1 SEHNR and CDR2 FQNEAQ (reference sequence). The CDR3 contains 17 residues. Between the trimmed V and J ends, which lost 3 bases and 4 bases, there was a span of 21 bases.